The T cell receptor (beta chain) described here comes from a study of cytomegalovirus exposure and HLA in healthy donors. Study-wide results and limits: Cytomegalovirus status, reportedly, was diagnosed with high specificity and sensitivity by the classifier. A list of 150 or so TCR beta chains associated with cytomegalovirus was given. The CMV antigen specificity of a few CMV-associated chains was confirmed through in vitro analysis.

Measured with immunoSEQ multiplex PCR; TCRdb has only the in-frame clones, and not every one. The repertoire holds roughly 230,000 clones, with 90% as singletons. It was the approximately 120-subject validation cohort, separate from the roughly 700-subject first cohort, to which the donors belonged. Looked up from germline, CDR1 is SGHTA and CDR2 is FQGTGA. V was trimmed by 0 bases and J by 2 bases, leaving 9 bases between them. The CDR3 spans 15 residues. As regards this clone: Antigen specificity is unknown.

The sequenced sample was PBMCs. The chain is built from TRBV7-3 and TRBJ2-3, with TRBD2 as a possible D gene (5 bases). The TCR originated in a woman aged 30 to 39 in good health and CMV-seronegative. Here the CDR3 DNA reads TGTGCCAGCAGCTTAACAGGGAGCCCCACAGATACGCAGTATTTT. Translating it yields CASSLTGSPTDTQYF.